These 10 T cell receptor beta chains were sequenced from one sample in a study of post-analysis software for immune sequencing data. Overall study results and limits: Higher frequency in patients than in controls was seen for about 5 TRBV segments, with TRBV5-6, TRBV5-1 and TRBV20-1 among them.

The TCR beta cDNA libraries carried unique molecular identifiers. TCRdb re-called the PCR reads with MiXCR, one entry per CDR3 protein. This sample yields some 500,000 distinct CDR3 sequences, of which around 40% are seen a single time; around 10% belongs to the top ten. No antigen is known for these receptors. Sequencing was performed on blood. These receptors all stem from a girl between 5 and 17 years old with multiple sclerosis.

V is TRBV28 and J is TRBJ1-6, with 8 nucleotides matching TRBD1. Germline trimming cut 6 bases from V and 5 bases from J; bases unmatched to any gene: 12. Per germline, CDR1 MDHEN and CDR2 SYDVKM. CDR3 length equals 17 residues. CDR3 protein: CASSSPGAGQDNSPLHF. The CDR3 DNA reads as TGTGCCAGCAGCTCGCCGGGGGCGGGACAGGATAATTCACCCCTCCACTTT.

The J gene is TRBJ2-7, the V gene TRBV5-1; 9 positions agree with TRBD1. There are 17 residues in the CDR3. The germline V gene has CDR1 SGHRS and CDR2 YFSETQ. V was clipped by 1 base and J by 5 bases; unmatched bases: 13. The CDR3 loop is CASSLKTGTGNVDEQYF. The CDR3, as DNA: TGCGCCAGCAGCTTGAAGACCGGGACAGGGAATGTCGACGAGCAGTACTTC.

V and J are TRBV9 and TRBJ2-1; weak D call: TRBD2 (5 bases). Germline values: CDR1 SGDLS, CDR2 YYNGEE. Trimming removed 0 bases at V and 10 bases at J, with 17 bases between. The CDR3 covers 15 residues. The CDR3 region is CASSVDTSLTREQFF. DNA for the CDR3: TGTGCCAGCAGCGTAGATACTAGTTTAACTAGAGAGCAGTTCTTC.

The rearrangement joins TRBV29-1 to TRBJ2-7, with D unclear. V lost 6 bases and J 2 bases, leaving 11 bases between the germline ends. The CDR3 totals 12 residues. CDR1 and CDR2 (germline): SQVTM, ANQGSEA. CDR3 loop: CSVGGETYEQYF. The DNA for the CDR3 is TGCAGCGTCGGTGGGGAAACCTACGAGCAGTACTTC.

The table lists this clonotype with many counts. The gene calls are TRBV6-5 and TRBJ2-1; D possibly corresponds to TRBD1 (6 bases). The CDR3 has 15 residues. Germline V CDR1 and CDR2: MNHEY, SVGAGI. Trimming removed 0 bases from V and 2 bases from J, with 8 bases in between. As DNA, the CDR3 is TGTGCCAGCAGTTACTCACAGGGAACCTACAATGAGCAGTTCTTC. This encodes CASSYSQGTYNEQFF.

This rearrangement joins TRBV9 to TRBJ2-5; 7 positions agree with TRBD2. The J call may be in error: the DNA end matches TRBJ2-7 better. CDR3 length equals 15 residues. From germline, CDR1 is SGDLS and CDR2 YYNGEE. CDR3 protein: CASSVGGRLSYEQYF. CDR3 coding DNA: TGTGCCAGCAGCGTTGGCGGGAGACTCTCCTACGAGCAGTACTTC.

This sequence joins TRBV20-1 and TRBJ2-5; D tentatively fits TRBD1 or TRBD2 (5 bases each). The CDR3 spans 14 residues. With 4 bases removed from V and 2 bases from J, the gap between germline ends came to 14 bases. The germline V gene encodes CDR1 DFQATT and CDR2 SNEGSKA (reference sequence). The CDR3 bases are TGCAGTGCTACCGACAGACGGAGGCAAGAGACCCAGTACTTC. Translation gives CSATDRRRQETQYF.

This clonotype turned up a few times. J is TRBJ2-1 and V is TRBV20-1; the match to TRBD2 covers 7 bases. V shed 7 bases, J shed 4 bases, and the junction held 7 bases outside the gene matches. CDR3 length: 13 amino acids. CDR1 and CDR2 (germline): DFQATT, SNEGSKA (reference sequence). The CDR3 reads CSVWLAVYNEQFF. The CDR3 nucleotides read TGCAGTGTATGGCTAGCGGTGTACAATGAGCAGTTCTTC.

This clonotype has ten or more counts. The chain joins TRBV29-1 to TRBJ2-1; 7 bases are a match to TRBD2. CDR1 SQVTM and CDR2 ANQGSEA come from the germline V gene. CDR3 length: 18 residues. V was pared by 5 bases and J by 0 bases, with 16 bases of the junction left unmatched. The CDR3 DNA is TGCAGCGTTAATCCATCTAGCGGTTTTAAAAACTCCTACAATGAGCAGTTCTTC. Translation gives CSVNPSSGFKNSYNEQFF.

The chain employs TRBV29-1 and TRBJ2-1, with 7 bases that match TRBD2. Germline V gives CDR1 SQVTM, CDR2 ANQGSEA. The trim removed 8 bases at V and 5 bases at J, leaving 6 bases unmatched. The CDR3 runs to 12 residues. The CDR3 loop reads CSPVGGDNEQFF. In DNA form, the CDR3 reads TGCAGCCCGGTGGGGGGGGACAATGAGCAGTTCTTC.